The clone carrying this T cell receptor beta chain was seen a handful of times. Its antigen remains unidentified. Each CDR3 protein gets one entry after TCRdb re-called the 5' RACE reads with MiXCR. The repertoire includes some 450,000 distinct CDR3 sequences, roughly 18% of them detected once, and about 22% sits in the top ten. The data are from a study of T-cell memory formation after mild COVID-19. General study points: Clones which contracted sat mainly in CM and EM if CD4+, and in EMRA if CD8+.

The germline gives CDR1 SGHTA, CDR2 FQGNSA. CDR3 length: 15 residues. Trimming cost V 6 bases and J 3 bases; bases outside gene matches: 6. The chain links TRBV7-2 to TRBJ2-5; 11 nucleotides agree with TRBD2. Sequencing was carried out using PBMCs or a T cell subset sorted from them (not recorded which). This receptor was obtained from a man aged 18 to 35 who had mild COVID-19 (a few samples of this study predate the infection). Cell type and time point are not known. CDR3 nucleotide sequence: TGTGCCAGCAGACCTCGACTAGCGGGGAAAGAGACCCAGTACTTC. Its translation: CASRPRLAGKETQYF.